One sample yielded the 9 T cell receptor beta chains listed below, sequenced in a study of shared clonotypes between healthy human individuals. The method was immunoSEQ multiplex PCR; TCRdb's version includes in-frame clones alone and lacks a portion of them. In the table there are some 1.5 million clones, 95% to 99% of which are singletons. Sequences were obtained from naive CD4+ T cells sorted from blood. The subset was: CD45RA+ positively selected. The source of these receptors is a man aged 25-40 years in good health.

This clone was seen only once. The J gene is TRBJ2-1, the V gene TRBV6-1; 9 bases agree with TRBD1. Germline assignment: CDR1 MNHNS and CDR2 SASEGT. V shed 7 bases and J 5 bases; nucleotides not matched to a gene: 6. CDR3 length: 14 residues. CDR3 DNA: TGTGCCAGCACCGGGACAGGGTGGGACAATGAGCAGTTCTTC. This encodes CASTGTGWDNEQFF.

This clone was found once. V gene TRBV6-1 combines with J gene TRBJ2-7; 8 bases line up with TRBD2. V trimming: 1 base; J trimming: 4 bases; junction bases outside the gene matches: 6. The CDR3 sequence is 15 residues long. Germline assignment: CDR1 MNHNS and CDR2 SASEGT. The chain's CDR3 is CASSEVVTSDYEQYF. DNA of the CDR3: TGTGCCAGCAGTGAAGTGGTGACTAGCGATTACGAGCAGTACTTC.

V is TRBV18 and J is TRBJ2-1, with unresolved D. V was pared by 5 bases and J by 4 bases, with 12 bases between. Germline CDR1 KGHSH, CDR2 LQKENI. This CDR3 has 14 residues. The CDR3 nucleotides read TGTGCCAGCTCAAACTCGGCGGAGTACAATGAGCAGTTCTTC. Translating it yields CASSNSAEYNEQFF.

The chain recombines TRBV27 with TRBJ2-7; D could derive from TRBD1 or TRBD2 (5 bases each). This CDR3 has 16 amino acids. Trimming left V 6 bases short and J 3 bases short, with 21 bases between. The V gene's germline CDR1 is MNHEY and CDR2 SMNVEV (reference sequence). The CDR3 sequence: CASRGWSLGTYYEQYF. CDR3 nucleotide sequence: TGTGCCAGCAGAGGATGGTCCCTCGGGACGTACTACGAGCAGTACTTC.

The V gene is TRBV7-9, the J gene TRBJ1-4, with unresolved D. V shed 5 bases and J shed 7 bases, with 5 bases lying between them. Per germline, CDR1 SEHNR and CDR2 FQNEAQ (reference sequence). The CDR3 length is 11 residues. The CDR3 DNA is TGTGCCAGCAGCCGCTCTGAAAAACTGTTTTTT. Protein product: CASSRSEKLFF. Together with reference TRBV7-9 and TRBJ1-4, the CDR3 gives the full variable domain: DTGVSQNPRHKITKRGQNVTFRCDPISEHNRLYWYRQTLGQGPEFLTYFQNEAQLEKSRLLSDRFSAERPKGSFSTLEIQRTEQGDSAMYLCASSRSEKLFFGSGTQLSVL.

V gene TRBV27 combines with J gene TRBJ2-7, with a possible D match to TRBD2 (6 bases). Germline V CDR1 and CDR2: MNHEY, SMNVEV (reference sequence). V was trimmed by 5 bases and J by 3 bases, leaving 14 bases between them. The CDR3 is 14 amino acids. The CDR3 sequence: CASSLRAGGYEQYF. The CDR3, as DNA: TGTGCCAGCAGTCTCAGGGCCGGGGGCTACGAGCAGTACTTC.

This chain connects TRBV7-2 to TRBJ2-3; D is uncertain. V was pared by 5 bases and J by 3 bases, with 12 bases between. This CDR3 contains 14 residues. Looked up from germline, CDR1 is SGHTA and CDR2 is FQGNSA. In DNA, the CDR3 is TGTGCCAGCAGCCTAATAGCAGAGACAGATACGCAGTATTTT. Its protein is CASSLIAETDTQYF.

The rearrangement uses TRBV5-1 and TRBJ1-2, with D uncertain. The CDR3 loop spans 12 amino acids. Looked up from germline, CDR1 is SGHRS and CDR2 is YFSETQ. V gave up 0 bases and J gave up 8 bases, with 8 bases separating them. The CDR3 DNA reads TGCGCCAGCAGCTTGGGATCCGGGGGCTACACCTTC. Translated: CASSLGSGGYTF. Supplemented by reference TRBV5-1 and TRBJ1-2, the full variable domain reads KAGVTQTPRYLIKTRGQQVTLSCSPISGHRSVSWYQQTPGQGLQFLFEYFSETQRNKGNFPGRFSGRQFSNSRSEMNVSTLELGDSALYLCASSLGSGGYTFGSGTRLTVV.

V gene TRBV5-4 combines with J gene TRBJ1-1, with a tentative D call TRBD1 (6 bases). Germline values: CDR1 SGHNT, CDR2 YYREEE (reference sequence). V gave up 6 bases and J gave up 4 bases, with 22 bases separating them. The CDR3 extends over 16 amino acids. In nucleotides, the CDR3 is TGTGCCAGCACCCAATCCCCAGACAGGATGGTCACTGAAGCTTTCTTT. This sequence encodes CASTQSPDRMVTEAFF.